The subject of this entry is one TCR beta chain. The sample is drawn from a study of cytomegalovirus exposure and HLA in healthy donors. V dropped 2 bases and J dropped 3; count of bases not matched to a gene: 13. This CDR3 contains 17 residues. CDR1 and CDR2 (germline): SNHLY, FYNNEI. PCR amplification relied on 60 Vbeta primers (plus 13 Jbeta primers). Using immunoSEQ multiplex PCR, the repertoire was profiled, and TCRdb retains in-frame clones only, with some absent. This table holds some 110,000 clones. This clonotype originated in a man between 18 and 35 years old in good health and CMV-seronegative. The sample consisted of PBMCs. The chain is built from TRBV2 and TRBJ2-7; TRBD1 agrees at 7 bases. The CDR3 is CASSEPDRMYFGYEQYF. CDR3 nucleotide sequence: TGTGCCAGCAGTGAACCGGACAGGATGTACTTCGGCTACGAGCAGTACTTC.